This T cell receptor beta chain was captured by sequencing in a study of CD8 T cells in ankylosing spondylitis (dated by TCRdb to 2016 to 2017). As for the study more broadly: The study profiled T cell receptor beta repertoires in healthy donors and ankylosing spondylitis patients to find disease-linked TCR variants. The full study cohort was made up of about two dozen ankylosing spondylitis patients and roughly 98 healthy donors. Peripheral blood samples were taken, and synovial fluid was additionally collected from ankylosing spondylitis patients.

For CDR1 and CDR2, the germline V gene (reference sequence) lists DFQATT and SNEGSKA. The CDR3 measures 15 amino acids from cysteine to phenylalanine. Only the CDR3 part of the read is kept: 45 bases, read in frame from the first base. V lost 2 bases and J lost 6 bases, and the count of bases not matched to a germline gene is 11. TCRdb lists the instrument as Illumina HiSeq 2500. TCR beta libraries were prepared by quantitative 5'-RACE with molecular barcodes. As for how the authors treated the data: Disease-linked TCR variants were identified with a new computational method built on a probabilistic model of VDJ rearrangement. Using fastp at Q25 and MiXCR, TCRdb reprocessed the public reads and kept productive beta chains. Each CDR3 protein appears once, grouped with its most common genes and DNA. The V and J calls here are based on TCRdb, not the publication. For this sample the table gives some 700,000 distinct CDR3 sequences, of which roughly 19% were detected only once. About 20% of the sample comes from the top ten.

Broader findings and caveats from the paper: A CD8+ phenotype was shown by the disease-linked clones, which were found at relatively low frequencies in peripheral blood. According to the report, matched synovial fluid samples from ankylosing spondylitis patients were significantly enriched for the disease-linked clones. Blood from ankylosing spondylitis patients appeared to be characterized by a TCR beta motif composed of about eight highly homologous amino acid variants. Some motif variants were previously reported in synovial fluid and blood of reactive arthritis patients, suggesting common disease-initiation mechanisms.

A word on this clonotype: Its binding antigen is unknown. No base-level quality is on record; no much larger clone is a single base apart.

The receptor was isolated from a male donor with ankylosing spondylitis. Sequencing was done on a sample of blood, either unsorted or a sorted T cell fraction (not recorded which). The chain links TRBV20-1 with TRBJ2-7, with TRBD1 identical over 9 junction bases. The DNA sequence is as follows: TGCAGTGCTAGACGTCGACCGGGACAGGGTCTCGAGCAGTACTTC. Translated, it gives CSARRRPGQGLEQYF.